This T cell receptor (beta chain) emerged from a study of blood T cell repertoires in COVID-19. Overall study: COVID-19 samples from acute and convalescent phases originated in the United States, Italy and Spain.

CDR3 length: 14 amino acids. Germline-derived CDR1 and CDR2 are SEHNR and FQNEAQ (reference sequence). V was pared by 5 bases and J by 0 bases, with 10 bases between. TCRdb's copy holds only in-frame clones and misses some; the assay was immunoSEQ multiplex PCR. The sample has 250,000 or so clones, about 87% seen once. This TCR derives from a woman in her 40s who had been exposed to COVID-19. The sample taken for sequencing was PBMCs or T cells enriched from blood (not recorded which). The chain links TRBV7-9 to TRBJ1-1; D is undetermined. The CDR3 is CASSPSGMNTEAFF. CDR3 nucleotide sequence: TGTGCCAGCAGCCCTAGCGGGATGAACACTGAAGCTTTCTTT.